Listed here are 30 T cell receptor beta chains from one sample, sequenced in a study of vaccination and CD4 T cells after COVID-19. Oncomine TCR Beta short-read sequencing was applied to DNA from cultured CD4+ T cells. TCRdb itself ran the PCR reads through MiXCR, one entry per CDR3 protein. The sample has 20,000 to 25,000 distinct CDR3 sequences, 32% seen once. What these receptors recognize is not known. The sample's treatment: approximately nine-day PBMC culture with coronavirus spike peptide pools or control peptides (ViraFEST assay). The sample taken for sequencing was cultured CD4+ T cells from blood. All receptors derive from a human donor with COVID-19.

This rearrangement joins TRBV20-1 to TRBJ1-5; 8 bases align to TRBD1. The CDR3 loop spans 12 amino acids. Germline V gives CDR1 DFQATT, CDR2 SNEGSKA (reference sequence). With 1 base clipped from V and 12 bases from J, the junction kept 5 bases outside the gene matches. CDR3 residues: CSARGGDRNQHF. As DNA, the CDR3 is TGCAGTGCTAGAGGAGGGGACAGGAACCAGCATTTT.

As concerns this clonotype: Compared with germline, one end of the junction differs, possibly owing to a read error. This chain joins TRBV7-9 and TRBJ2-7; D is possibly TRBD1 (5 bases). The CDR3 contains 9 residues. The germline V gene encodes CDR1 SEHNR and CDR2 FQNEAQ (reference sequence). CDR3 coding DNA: TGTGCCGGCGACAGTCCATGGGACTTC. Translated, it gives CAGDSPWDF.

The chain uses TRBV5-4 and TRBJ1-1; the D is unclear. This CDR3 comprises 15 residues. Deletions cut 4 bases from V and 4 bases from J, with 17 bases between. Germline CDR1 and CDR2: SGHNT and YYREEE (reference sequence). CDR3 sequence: CASSPQTPSSTEAFF. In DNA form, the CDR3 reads TGTGCCAGCAGCCCTCAGACCCCGAGCTCCACTGAAGCTTTCTTT. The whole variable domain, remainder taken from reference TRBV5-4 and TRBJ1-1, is ETGVTQSPTHLIKTRGQQVTLRCSSQSGHNTVSWYQQALGQGPQFIFQYYREEENGRGNFPPRFSGLQFPNYSSELNVNALELDDSALYLCASSPQTPSSTEAFFGQGTRLTVV.

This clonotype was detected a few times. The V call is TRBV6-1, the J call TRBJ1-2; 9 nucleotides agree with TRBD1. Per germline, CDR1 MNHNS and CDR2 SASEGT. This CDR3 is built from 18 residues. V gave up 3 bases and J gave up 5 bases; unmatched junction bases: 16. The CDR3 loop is CASSEPGQGNPVRYGYTF. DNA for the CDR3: TGTGCCAGCAGTGAGCCGGGACAGGGTAACCCCGTCCGATATGGCTACACCTTC.

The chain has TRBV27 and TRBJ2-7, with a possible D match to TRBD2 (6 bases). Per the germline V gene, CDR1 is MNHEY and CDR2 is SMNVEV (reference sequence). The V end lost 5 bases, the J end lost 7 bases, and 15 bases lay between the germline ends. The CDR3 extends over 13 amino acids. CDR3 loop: CASSPPGGREQYF. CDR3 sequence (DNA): TGTGCCAGCAGTCCCCCCGGGGGACGGGAGCAGTACTTC.

The CDR3 DNA follows: TGTGCCAGCGGAGGGGGGGGAGGGCGTCGGACTGAAGCTTTCTTT. This codes for CASGGGGGRRTEAFF. V gene TRBV6-1 combines with J gene TRBJ1-1, with D perhaps TRBD1 (6 bases). Trimming left V 8 bases short and J 5 bases short, with 21 bases between. The CDR3 totals 15 residues. Germline V lookup: CDR1 MNHNS, CDR2 SASEGT.

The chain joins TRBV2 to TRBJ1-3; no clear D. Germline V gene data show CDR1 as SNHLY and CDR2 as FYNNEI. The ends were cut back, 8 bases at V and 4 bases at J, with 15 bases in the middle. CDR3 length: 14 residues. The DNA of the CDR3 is TGTGCCAGCGCAGGTAACATGGGAGGAAACACCATATATTTT. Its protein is CASAGNMGGNTIYF.

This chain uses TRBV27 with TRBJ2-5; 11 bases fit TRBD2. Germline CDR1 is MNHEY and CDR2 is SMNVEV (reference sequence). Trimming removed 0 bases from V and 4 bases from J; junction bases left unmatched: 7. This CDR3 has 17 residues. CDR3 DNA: TGTGCCAGCAGTTTATCTTCGACTAGCGGGGTGCGAGAGACCCAGTACTTC. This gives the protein CASSLSSTSGVRETQYF.

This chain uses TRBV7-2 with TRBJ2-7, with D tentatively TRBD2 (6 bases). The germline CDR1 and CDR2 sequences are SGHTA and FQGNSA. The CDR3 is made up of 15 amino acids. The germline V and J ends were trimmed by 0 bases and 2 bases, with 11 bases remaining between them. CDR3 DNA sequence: TGTGCCAGCAGCTTAGCAGGAGGGGCTACCTACGAGCAGTACTTC. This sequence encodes CASSLAGGATYEQYF. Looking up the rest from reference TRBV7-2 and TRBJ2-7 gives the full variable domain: GAGVSQSPSNKVTEKGKDVELRCDPISGHTALYWYRQSLGQGLEFLIYFQGNSAPDKSGLPSDRFSAERTGGSVSTLTIQRTQQEDSAVYLCASSLAGGATYEQYFGPGTRLTVT.

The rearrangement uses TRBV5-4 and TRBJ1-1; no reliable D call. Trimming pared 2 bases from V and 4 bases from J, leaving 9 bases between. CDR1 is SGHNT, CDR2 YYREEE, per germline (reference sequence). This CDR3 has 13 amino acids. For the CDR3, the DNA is TGTGCCAGCAGCTTTCTGGGCCGCACTGAAGCTTTCTTT. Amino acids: CASSFLGRTEAFF.

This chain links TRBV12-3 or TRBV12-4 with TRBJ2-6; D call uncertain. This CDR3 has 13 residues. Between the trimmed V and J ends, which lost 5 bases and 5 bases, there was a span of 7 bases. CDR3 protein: CASSPYRANVLTF. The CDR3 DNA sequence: TGTGCCAGCAGTCCCTACAGGGCCAACGTCCTGACTTTC.

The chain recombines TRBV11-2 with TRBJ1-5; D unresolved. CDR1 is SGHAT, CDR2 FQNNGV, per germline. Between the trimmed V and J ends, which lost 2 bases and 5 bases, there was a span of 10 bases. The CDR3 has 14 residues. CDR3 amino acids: CASSLLRGDQPQHF. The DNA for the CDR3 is TGTGCCAGCAGCTTATTGCGTGGAGATCAGCCCCAGCATTTT.

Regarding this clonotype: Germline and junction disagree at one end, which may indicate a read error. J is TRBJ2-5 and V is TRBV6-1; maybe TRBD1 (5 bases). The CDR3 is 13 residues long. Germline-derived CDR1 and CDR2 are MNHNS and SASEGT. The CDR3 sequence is CVSKGMGLETQYF. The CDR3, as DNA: TGTGTCAGCAAGGGGATGGGGTTAGAGACCCAGTACTTC.

This CDR3 reads CSARVHSTSGGRASVETQYF. The CDR3 nucleotides read TGCAGTGCTAGAGTTCATTCGACTAGCGGGGGGCGGGCGTCTGTTGAGACCCAGTACTTC. The chain has TRBV20-1 and TRBJ2-5; TRBD2 matches 13 bases. The CDR3 sequence is 20 residues long. J gave up 5 bases and V 1 base, and 19 bases lay outside the gene matches. CDR1 is DFQATT and CDR2 is SNEGSKA in the germline V gene (reference sequence).

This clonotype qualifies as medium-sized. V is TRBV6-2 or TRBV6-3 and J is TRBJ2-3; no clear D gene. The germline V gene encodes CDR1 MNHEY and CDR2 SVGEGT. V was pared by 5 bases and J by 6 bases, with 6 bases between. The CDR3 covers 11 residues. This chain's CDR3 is CASSTRDTQYF. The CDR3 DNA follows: TGTGCCAGCAGTACTCGTGATACGCAGTATTTT.

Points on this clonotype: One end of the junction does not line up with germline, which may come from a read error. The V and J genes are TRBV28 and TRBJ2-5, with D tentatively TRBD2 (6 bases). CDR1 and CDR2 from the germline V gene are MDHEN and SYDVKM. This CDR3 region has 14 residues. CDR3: CASRAPGLLEAQYF. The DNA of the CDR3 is TGTGCCAGCAGAGCACCGGGACTCTTAGAGGCCCAGTACTTC.

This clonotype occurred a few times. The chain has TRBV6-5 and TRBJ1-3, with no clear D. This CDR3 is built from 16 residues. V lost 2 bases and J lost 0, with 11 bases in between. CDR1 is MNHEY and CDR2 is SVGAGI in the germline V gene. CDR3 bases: TGTGCCAGCAGTTACAAACACAGCGGCTCTGGAAACACCATATATTTT. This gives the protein CASSYKHSGSGNTIYF.

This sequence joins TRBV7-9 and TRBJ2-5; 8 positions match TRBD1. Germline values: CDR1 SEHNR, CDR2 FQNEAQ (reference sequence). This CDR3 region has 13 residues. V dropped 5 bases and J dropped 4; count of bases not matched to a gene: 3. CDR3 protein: CASSLRGRETQYF. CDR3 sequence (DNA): TGTGCCAGCAGCCTCAGGGGGCGAGAGACCCAGTACTTC.

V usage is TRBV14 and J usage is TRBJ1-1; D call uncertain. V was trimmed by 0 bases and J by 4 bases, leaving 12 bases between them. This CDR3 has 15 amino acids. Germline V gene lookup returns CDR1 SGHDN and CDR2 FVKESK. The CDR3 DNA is TGTGCCAGCAGCCAAGAACCCCAATTTGGCACTGAAGCTTTCTTT. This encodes CASSQEPQFGTEAFF.

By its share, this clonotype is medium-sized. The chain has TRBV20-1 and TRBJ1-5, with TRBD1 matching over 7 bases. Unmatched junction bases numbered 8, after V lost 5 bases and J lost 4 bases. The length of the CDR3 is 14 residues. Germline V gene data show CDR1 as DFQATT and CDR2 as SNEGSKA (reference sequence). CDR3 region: CSAPRDRSNQPQHF. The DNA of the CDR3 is TGCAGTGCTCCCCGGGACAGATCTAATCAGCCCCAGCATTTT.

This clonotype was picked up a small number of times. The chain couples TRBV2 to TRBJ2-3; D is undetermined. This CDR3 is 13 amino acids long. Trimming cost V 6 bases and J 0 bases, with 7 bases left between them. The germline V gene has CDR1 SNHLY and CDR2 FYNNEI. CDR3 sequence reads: CASRDGSTDTQYF. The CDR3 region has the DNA TGTGCCAGCAGGGACGGCAGCACAGATACGCAGTATTTT.

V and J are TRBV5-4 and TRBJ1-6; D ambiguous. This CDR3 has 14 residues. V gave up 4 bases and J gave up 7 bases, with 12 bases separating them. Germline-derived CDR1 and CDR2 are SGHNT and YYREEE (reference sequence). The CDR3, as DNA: TGTGCCAGCAGCCTCAGAGGATTCAATTCACCCCTCCACTTT. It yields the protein CASSLRGFNSPLHF.

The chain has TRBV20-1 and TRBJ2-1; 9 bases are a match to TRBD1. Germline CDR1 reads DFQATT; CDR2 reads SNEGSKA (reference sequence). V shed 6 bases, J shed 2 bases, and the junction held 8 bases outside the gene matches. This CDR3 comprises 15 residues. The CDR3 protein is CSAGETGGTYNEQFF. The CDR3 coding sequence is TGCAGTGCGGGGGAAACAGGGGGCACCTACAATGAGCAGTTCTTC.

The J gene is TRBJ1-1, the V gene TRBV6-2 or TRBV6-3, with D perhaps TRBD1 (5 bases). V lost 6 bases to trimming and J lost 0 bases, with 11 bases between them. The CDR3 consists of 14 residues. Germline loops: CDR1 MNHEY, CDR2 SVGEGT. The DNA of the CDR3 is TGTGCCAGCAGGGAGGGGTTCTTGAACACTGAAGCTTTCTTT. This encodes CASREGFLNTEAFF.

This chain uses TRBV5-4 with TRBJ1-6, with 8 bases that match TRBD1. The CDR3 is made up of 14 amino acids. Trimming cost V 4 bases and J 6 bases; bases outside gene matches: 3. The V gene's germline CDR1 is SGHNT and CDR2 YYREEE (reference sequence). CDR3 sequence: CASSTGQVNSPLHF. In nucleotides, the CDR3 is TGTGCCAGCAGCACGGGACAGGTTAATTCACCCCTCCACTTT.

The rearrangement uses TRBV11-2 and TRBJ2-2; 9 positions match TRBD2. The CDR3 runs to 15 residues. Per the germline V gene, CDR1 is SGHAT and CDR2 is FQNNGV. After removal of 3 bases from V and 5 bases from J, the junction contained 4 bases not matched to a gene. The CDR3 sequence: CASSFLAGPTGELFF. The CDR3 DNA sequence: TGTGCCAGCAGCTTCCTAGCGGGGCCTACCGGGGAGCTGTTTTTT.

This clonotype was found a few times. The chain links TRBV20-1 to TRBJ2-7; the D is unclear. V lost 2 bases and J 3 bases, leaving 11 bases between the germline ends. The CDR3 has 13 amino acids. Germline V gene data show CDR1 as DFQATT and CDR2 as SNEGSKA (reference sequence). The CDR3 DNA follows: TGCAGTGCTAGATCAGAAAAAATCTACGAGCAGTACTTC. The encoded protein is CSARSEKIYEQYF.

The DNA of the CDR3 is TGTGCCAGCAGCCTCCGGACTAGCGGGGGATCCTACGAGCAGTACTTC. This encodes CASSLRTSGGSYEQYF. V usage is TRBV4-2 and J usage is TRBJ2-7, with 13 bases that match TRBD2. With V trimmed by 4 bases and J by 1 base, 4 bases remained unmatched. Germline values: CDR1 LGHNA, CDR2 YNFKEQ. The CDR3 runs 16 residues.

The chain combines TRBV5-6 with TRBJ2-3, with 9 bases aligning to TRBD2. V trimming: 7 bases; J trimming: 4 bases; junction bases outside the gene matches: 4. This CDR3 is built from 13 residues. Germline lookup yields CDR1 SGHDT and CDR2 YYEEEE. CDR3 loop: CASYRLAADTQYF. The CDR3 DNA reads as TGTGCCAGCTATCGACTAGCGGCAGATACGCAGTATTTT.

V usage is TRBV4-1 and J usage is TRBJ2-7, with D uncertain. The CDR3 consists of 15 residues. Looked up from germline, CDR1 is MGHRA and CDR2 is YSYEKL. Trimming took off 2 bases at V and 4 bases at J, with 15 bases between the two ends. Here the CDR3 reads CASSQRANSGYEQYF. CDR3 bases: TGCGCCAGCAGCCAAAGGGCCAACTCTGGGTACGAGCAGTACTTC.